Listed here is a single T cell receptor beta chain. Its antigen target is currently unknown. The input lacks base qualities; no much larger clone sits a single base away. The sample comes from a study of cytotoxic CD8 clonotypes in ibrutinib-treated CLL (dated by TCRdb to 2020 to 2023). With respect to the entire study: The cohort was composed of 11 relapsed/refractory and around 15 treatment-naive patients; IGHV unmutated status was identified in around 17 patients. Partial responses were observed in roughly 24 patients and complete responses in 2; after a median follow-up of around 68 months, remission was maintained in roughly 14 patients and progression was observed in some twelve. Samples at response were collected after a median of 12 months of treatment, with a range of about 6 to 40 months. On average, each sample yielded around 250,000 productive templates and tens of thousands of productive rearrangements. Of the roughly 86 participants in the trial, about two dozen had longitudinal samples available. Cryopreserved peripheral blood mononuclear cells were collected before treatment, at response, and at either disease progression or sustained remission. Every remission and progressive disease sample was obtained while ibrutinib was still being received by the patients. The investigation overall reported the following: Sustained-remission and progressing patients did not have matched sampling times, and lymph node repertoires were not examined. An increase in clonality was observed at ibrutinib response, with clonality remaining stable during sustained remission and falling back toward baseline at progression. Public clonotypes were rare and either contracted or stayed stable during treatment, and the rise in clonality at ibrutinib response reflected the expansion of private clonotypes. Baseline clonality exceeded that of age-matched healthy donors and correlated strongly with circulating CD8+ T-cell counts.

CDR3 length: 14 amino acids, cysteine to phenylalanine. Kept here is only the CDR3 DNA, which spans 42 bases and is read in frame from base 1. In the germline V gene, CDR1 corresponds to SGHRS and CDR2 to YFSETQ. Clipping removes 0 bases from V and 3 bases from J, with 3 as the unmatched junction base count. A MiSeq instrument was used for deep resolution sequencing, which targeted depths ranging from 1 in 1 million up to 1 in 200,000 T cells, with coverage averaging 10x for each clonotype. The immunoSEQ hsTCRB Kit was used to generate TCR beta libraries. In the authors' own workflow: ImmunoSEQ Data Assistant and ImmunoSEQ Analyzer were used for data analysis, and V, D and J genes were assigned according to IMGT definitions. Clonality, which ranges from 0 to 1, was calculated by subtracting the normalized Shannon entropy of productive rearrangement frequencies from one. Public clonotype analysis was restricted to overrepresented clonotypes comprising at least 0.05% of each patient's repertoire. Roughly 13 age-matched healthy donor repertoires from immuneACCESS served as clonality controls. As stored in TCRdb, this immuneACCESS dataset retains in-frame rearrangements with V and J assigned. A fraction of the clones does not appear; measured against another copy, unresolved V genes explain less than half of the discrepancy, and the remainder lacks a known reason. V and J calls and clone size come straight from that table; D and trimming were deduced from the DNA. This sample comprises 150,000 to 250,000 clones, approximately 72% of them detected only once. Roughly 12% of the sample is held by the ten biggest clonotypes.

The sample's time point label, decoded: roughly 25 months on ibrutinib. For TCR beta library preparation, about 2 micrograms of genomic DNA were isolated from cryopreserved PBMCs. Longitudinal blood samples from CLL patients on ibrutinib monotherapy were analyzed using high-throughput TCR beta sequencing. The patients were enrolled in a single-center, open-label phase 2 trial of ibrutinib monotherapy. This sample comprised PBMCs, obtained after 24 months of ibrutinib treatment. This clonotype was sampled from a human donor with chronic lymphocytic leukemia. The rearranged segments are TRBV5-1 and TRBJ2-7; 7 bases in the middle match TRBD1. CDR3 sequence: CASSLEDRIYEQYF. The nucleotide sequence is given as TGCGCCAGCAGCTTGGAGGACAGGATCTACGAGCAGTACTTC.